The clone carrying this T cell receptor beta chain has more than one count but fewer than ten. Its antigen is as yet unknown. These data originate in a study of T-cell reconstitution after alpha-beta-depleted transplantation in children. The study, taken as a whole, reports: As was reported, about two months after transplant, alpha-beta T cells came from several hundred expanded graft clones. From surviving recipient T cells and thymic progenitors came the high day-60 TCRbeta diversity observed in some patients.

Molecular barcoding with unique molecular identifiers was used for the TCRbeta library. TCRdb ran MiXCR on the PCR reads and lists one entry per CDR3 protein. The sample comprises approximately 800,000 distinct CDR3 sequences, roughly 15% of which are singletons, and just under 5% rests with the top ten. The clonotype originates from a male patient aged 10 to 17 who had a stem cell transplant for acute lymphoblastic leukemia, so the T cells may come from the graft donor. The material sequenced was PBMCs, mostly from graft donor cells, taken 360 days after TCRalphabeta/CD19-depleted stem cell transplant.

In DNA form, the CDR3 reads TGCAGTGCGCGGACTAGCGGGAGAGGAAACGAGCAGTTCTTC. Protein: CSARTSGRGNEQFF. V and J are TRBV20-1 and TRBJ2-1; 13 positions match TRBD2. The CDR3 consists of 14 residues. The germline CDR1 and CDR2 sequences are DFQATT and SNEGSKA (reference sequence). V shed 6 bases and J 10 bases; nucleotides not matched to a gene: 9.